Only one count was recorded for the clone carrying this T cell receptor (beta chain). What it binds is unknown. CDR1 and CDR2 (germline): SEHNR, FQNEAQ (reference sequence). Trimming pared 4 bases from V and 1 base from J, leaving 17 bases between. This CDR3 has 16 amino acids. Only healthy Caucasians were included as donors. A template switching step contributed a universal primer site, while unique molecular identifiers were present in the cDNA. TCRdb passed the 5' RACE reads through MiXCR, listing each CDR3 protein once. The sample records hundreds of thousands of distinct CDR3 sequences, 20% to 25% being singletons. The data are from a study of identical twins. Study results and limitations: Abundant beta clonotypes from cord blood bore fewer insertions; memory repertoires lacked this pattern.

The same sample was also studied in work on T cells expressing NK-cell markers. Per that study: The eight sequenced donors comprised seven who were HCMV-seropositive and one who was seronegative.

The sequence came from a young woman in good health. The sequenced material came from CD4+ T cells sorted from blood. The chain is built from TRBV7-9 and TRBJ2-7; TRBD2 is a possible D gene (7 bases). In DNA, the CDR3 is TGTGCCAGCAGCTGGGGAGCCGGGGGGCCGTCCTACGAGCAGTACTTC. It yields the protein CASSWGAGGPSYEQYF.